The sequence of this T cell receptor (beta chain) was determined in a study of blood T cell repertoires in COVID-19. This CDR3 has 15 residues. CDR1 and CDR2 (germline): MNHEY, SVGAGI. Deletions cut 5 bases from V and 0 bases from J, with 11 bases between. The data were produced by immunoSEQ multiplex PCR, yet TCRdb's version contains in-frame clones alone and is incomplete. This sample carries tens of thousands of clones, approximately 88% of them seen once, and the ten largest clones take around 10%. Sequencing used peripheral blood. This TCR was recovered from an elderly man with acute or convalescent COVID-19. V usage is TRBV6-5 and J usage is TRBJ1-5; D is perhaps TRBD1 (5 bases). The CDR3 spells CASSPTRDSNQPQHF. CDR3 DNA: TGTGCCAGCAGTCCAACCAGGGATAGCAATCAGCCCCAGCATTTT.